Presented here are 26 T cell receptor beta chains from one specimen sequenced in a study of radiation and T cells in renal cell carcinoma. Time point noted: baseline pretreatment blood. Documented treatment: 15 Gy SBRT to primary tumor, nephrectomy 4 weeks later. The method was immunoSEQ multiplex PCR; TCRdb's version includes in-frame clones alone and lacks a portion of them. The profile shows over 45,000 clones, approximately 80% of them singletons. The specimen was blood, collected from a patient whose treatment included radiotherapy and nephrectomy. Receptors were obtained from a man between 60 and 70 years old with renal cell carcinoma.

This chain joins TRBV7-9 and TRBJ1-5; D might be TRBD1 (5 bases). Germline values: CDR1 SEHNR, CDR2 FQNEAQ (reference sequence). Deletions cut 5 bases from V and 0 bases from J, with 11 bases between. The CDR3 is 15 residues long. In DNA, the CDR3 is TGTGCCAGCAGCCTGGGGGGAAGTAGCAATCAGCCCCAGCATTTT. This translates into CASSLGGSSNQPQHF.

CDR3 residues: CASSYSGTDFDGYTF. Here the CDR3 DNA reads TGTGCCAGCAGTTATTCCGGGACAGACTTCGATGGCTACACCTTC. This rearrangement joins TRBV6-5 to TRBJ1-2, with TRBD1 identical over 7 bases. With V trimmed by 3 bases and J by 6 bases, 10 bases remained unmatched. Germline CDR1 MNHEY, CDR2 SVGAGI. This CDR3 is built from 15 residues.

The chain joins TRBV7-9 to TRBJ2-5; 12 bases are shared with TRBD2. V lost 2 bases and J lost 3; bases outside the gene matches: 7. The V gene's germline CDR1 is SEHNR and CDR2 FQNEAQ (reference sequence). There are 17 residues in the CDR3. The CDR3: CASSLIPGLAGEETQYF. CDR3 nucleotide sequence: TGTGCCAGCAGCTTAATCCCGGGACTAGCGGGTGAAGAGACCCAGTACTTC.

V and J are TRBV7-9 and TRBJ2-7; no firm D call. Germline-derived CDR1 and CDR2 are SEHNR and FQNEAQ (reference sequence). Trimming removed 1 base from V and 7 bases from J, with 8 bases in between. CDR3 length equals 12 residues. CDR3: CASSLGSREQYV. The CDR3 nucleotides read TGTGCCAGCAGCTTAGGATCAAGGGAGCAGTACGTC.

This rearrangement joins TRBV29-1 to TRBJ2-1, with TRBD1 as a possible D gene (6 bases). Per the germline V gene, CDR1 is SQVTM and CDR2 is ANQGSEA. V was trimmed by 2 bases and J by 10 bases, leaving 6 bases between them. There are 10 residues in the CDR3. DNA for the CDR3: TGCAGCGTTGAAACAGGGGAGCAGTTCTTC. It yields the protein CSVETGEQFF.

J is TRBJ2-3 and V is TRBV5-8, with D perhaps matching TRBD1 (5 bases). V was cut by 0 bases and J by 3 bases, with 11 bases left in between. Germline V CDR1 and CDR2: SGHTS, YDEGEE. CDR3 length: 15 residues. The CDR3 coding sequence is TGTGCCAGCAGCTTGGTAGGGGTAGTGACAGATACGCAGTATTTT. This translates into CASSLVGVVTDTQYF.

The chain carries TRBV9 and TRBJ1-3, with 7 bases identical to TRBD1. V shed 0 bases and J 3 bases; nucleotides not matched to a gene: 6. From germline, CDR1 is SGDLS and CDR2 YYNGEE. CDR3 size: 16 residues. CDR3 coding DNA: TGTGCCAGCAGCGTAGGGGGACAGTTGTTTGGAAACACCATATATTTT. Protein product: CASSVGGQLFGNTIYF.

The rearrangement links TRBV5-8 to TRBJ1-4; TRBD1 matches 10 bases. The germline gives CDR1 SGHTS, CDR2 YDEGEE. With 3 bases clipped from V and 2 bases from J, the junction kept 7 bases outside the gene matches. The CDR3 spans 17 residues. In DNA, the CDR3 is TGTGCCAGCAGCTCCGGGACAGGGGATGCTACTAATGAAAAACTGTTTTTT. Its translation is CASSSGTGDATNEKLFF.

The V gene is TRBV6-1, the J gene TRBJ1-2; 7 bases are shared with TRBD1. This CDR3 is built from 14 residues. Germline CDR1 MNHNS, CDR2 SASEGT. The V segment lost 4 bases and the J segment 4 bases; nucleotides outside the gene matches: 6. The CDR3: CASSGQGSAYGYTF. The CDR3 DNA sequence: TGTGCCAGCAGTGGACAGGGATCCGCCTATGGCTACACCTTC.

The rearrangement uses TRBV20-1 and TRBJ1-1; D unclear. This CDR3 region has 11 residues. V gave up 0 bases and J gave up 4 bases, with 3 bases separating them. Per germline, CDR1 DFQATT and CDR2 SNEGSKA (reference sequence). The CDR3 bases are TGCAGTGCTAGAGAAGTCACTGAAGCTTTCTTT. As protein: CSAREVTEAFF.

The rearrangement uses TRBV7-8 and TRBJ1-5; D might be TRBD1 (6 bases). CDR1 and CDR2 from the germline V gene are SGHVS and FQNEAQ. The CDR3 contains 15 residues. V was trimmed by 5 bases and J by 3 bases, leaving 14 bases between them. The CDR3 DNA reads as TGTGCCAGCAGCCAGGGGATTCAAAACAATCAGCCCCAGCATTTT. This codes for CASSQGIQNNQPQHF.

This clone was counted a few times. The chain links TRBV27 to TRBJ2-1, with a tentative D call TRBD2 (5 bases). The germline V gene has CDR1 MNHEY and CDR2 SMNVEV (reference sequence). V shed 6 bases and J shed 6 bases, with 12 bases lying between them. The CDR3 loop spans 13 amino acids. CDR3 protein: CASRSLGLNEQFF. The CDR3 DNA sequence: TGTGCCAGCAGATCTCTCGGACTCAATGAGCAGTTCTTC.

The chain has TRBV15 and TRBJ2-3; 10 bases match TRBD2. With 0 bases clipped from V and 2 bases from J, the junction kept 8 bases outside the gene matches. This CDR3 contains 18 residues. Germline lookup yields CDR1 LNHNV and CDR2 YYDKDF (reference sequence). The CDR3 spells CATSRDRGSGGHTDTQYF. The CDR3 DNA follows: TGTGCCACCAGCAGAGATCGTGGTAGCGGGGGGCACACAGATACGCAGTATTTT.

The chain has TRBV6-5 and TRBJ1-4, with TRBD1 matching over 8 bases. V gave up 4 bases and J gave up 4 bases; unmatched junction bases: 8. Germline V CDR1 and CDR2: MNHEY, SVGAGI. CDR3 length: 16 amino acids. CDR3 DNA: TGTGCCAGCAGTTCCCGTCAGGGGGCGAGTAATGAAAAACTGTTTTTT. Translated: CASSSRQGASNEKLFF.

The count of this clone is one. This chain joins TRBV5-1 and TRBJ2-6, with 12 positions matching TRBD1. Germline V gives CDR1 SGHRS, CDR2 YFSETQ. V shed 5 bases, J shed 3 bases, and the junction held 12 bases outside the gene matches. The CDR3 consists of 19 residues. The CDR3 nucleotides are TGCGCCAGCAGGGAGGATCCGGGACAGGGGGCGCTTGGGGCCAACGTCCTGACTTTC. Protein: CASREDPGQGALGANVLTF. Based on the CDR3 plus reference TRBV5-1 and TRBJ2-6, the full variable domain is KAGVTQTPRYLIKTRGQQVTLSCSPISGHRSVSWYQQTPGQGLQFLFEYFSETQRNKGNFPGRFSGRQFSNSRSEMNVSTLELGDSALYLCASREDPGQGALGANVLTFGAGSRLTVL.

The gene calls are TRBV29-1 and TRBJ1-2; TRBD1 agrees at 8 bases. The CDR3 consists of 12 residues. Germline V gives CDR1 SQVTM, CDR2 ANQGSEA. V dropped 7 bases and J dropped 4; count of bases not matched to a gene: 5. The DNA for the CDR3 is TGCAGCGCGGACAGGGTAGGCTATGGCTACACCTTC. The encoded protein is CSADRVGYGYTF.

This sequence joins TRBV5-1 and TRBJ2-3; TRBD2 matches 7 bases. Trimming cost V 1 base and J 3 bases; bases outside gene matches: 5. The CDR3 covers 15 residues. Germline lookup yields CDR1 SGHRS and CDR2 YFSETQ. The CDR3 sequence: CASSLKSGETDTQYF. The CDR3 DNA reads as TGCGCCAGCAGCTTGAAAAGCGGGGAAACAGATACGCAGTATTTT.

The chain employs TRBV5-1 and TRBJ2-1, with a weak D call TRBD1 (6 bases). The ends were cut back, 1 base at V and 6 bases at J, with 14 bases in the middle. This CDR3 is 15 amino acids long. The germline V gene encodes CDR1 SGHRS and CDR2 YFSETQ. The CDR3 region is CASSLMPGEFNEQFF. The CDR3 nucleotides are TGCGCCAGCAGCTTGATGCCAGGGGAATTCAATGAGCAGTTCTTC.

The chain couples TRBV28 to TRBJ1-2; D unclear. This CDR3 region has 11 residues. Deletions cut 6 bases from V and 7 bases from J, with 9 bases between. Germline CDR1 reads MDHEN; CDR2 reads SYDVKM. The CDR3 bases are TGTGCCAGCAGCCGAGACCTTGGCTACACCTTC. Amino acids: CASSRDLGYTF.

The chain is built from TRBV19 and TRBJ2-2; D remains ambiguous. Germline assignment: CDR1 LNHDA and CDR2 SQIVND (reference sequence). The CDR3 is 18 residues long. V dropped 0 bases and J dropped 0 bases, with 14 bases sitting between them. This CDR3 is CASSIDRAEAANTGELFF. Here the CDR3 DNA reads TGTGCCAGTAGTATAGATCGGGCGGAAGCTGCGAACACCGGGGAGCTGTTTTTT.

The chain joins TRBV7-9 to TRBJ1-4; a possible D gene is TRBD1 (5 bases). Trimming shortened V by 1 base and J by 6 bases, and 9 bases separated the two germline ends. The CDR3 runs 14 residues. The germline CDR1 and CDR2 sequences are SEHNR and FQNEAQ (reference sequence). CDR3 bases: TGTGCCAGCAGCTTAGGCGGGGACTATGAAAAACTGTTTTTT. Its protein product is CASSLGGDYEKLFF.

This clone was seen just once. This rearrangement joins TRBV2 to TRBJ2-5; 8 nucleotides line up with TRBD1. The CDR3 spans 13 residues. The germline V gene has CDR1 SNHLY and CDR2 FYNNEI. The V gene end was trimmed by 6 bases and the J gene end by 1 base; junction bases not matched to a gene: 1. The CDR3 DNA reads TGTGCCAGCAGGGGACAGGTCCAAGAGACCCAGTACTTC. Translated, it gives CASRGQVQETQYF.

V gene TRBV7-3 combines with J gene TRBJ2-5; possibly TRBD2 for D (6 bases). Germline lookup yields CDR1 SGHTA and CDR2 FQGTGA. CDR3 length: 16 amino acids. Trimming pared 0 bases from V and 5 bases from J, leaving 16 bases between. CDR3 in amino acids: CASSLTGRRAAETQYF. The CDR3, as DNA: TGTGCCAGCAGCTTAACGGGGCGGAGGGCCGCGGAGACCCAGTACTTC.

This chain uses TRBV29-1 with TRBJ2-3, with D perhaps matching TRBD1 or TRBD2 (5 bases each). Germline CDR1 SQVTM, CDR2 ANQGSEA. The CDR3 extends over 17 amino acids. Trimming removed 0 bases from V and 6 bases from J, with 22 bases in between. CDR3 protein: CSVEDFDAGSPRDTQYF. The CDR3 region has the DNA TGCAGCGTTGAAGATTTCGACGCAGGGAGCCCACGGGATACGCAGTATTTT.

This rearrangement joins TRBV10-3 to TRBJ1-1; D is undetermined. This CDR3 has 16 residues. The germline gives CDR1 ENHRY, CDR2 SYGVKD. V lost 6 bases to trimming and J lost 0 bases, with 17 bases between them. CDR3 bases: TGTGCCATCAGGGGCCAGGCCGACCTACTGAACACTGAAGCTTTCTTT. Amino acid sequence: CAIRGQADLLNTEAFF.

The chain combines TRBV11-3 with TRBJ1-1; D remains ambiguous. This CDR3 has 13 residues. Trimming left V 0 bases short and J 0 bases short, with 2 bases between. CDR1 and CDR2 (germline): SGHNT, YENEEA. The CDR3 protein is CASSLDMNTEAFF. As DNA, the CDR3 is TGTGCCAGCAGCTTAGACATGAACACTGAAGCTTTCTTT. The entire variable domain, with the rest obtained from reference TRBV11-3 and TRBJ1-1, is as follows: EAGVVQSPRYKIIEKKQPVAFWCNPISGHNTLYWYLQNLGQGPELLIRYENEEAVDDSQLPKDRFSAERLKGVDSTLKIQPAELGDSAVYLCASSLDMNTEAFFGQGTRLTVV.